This entry concerns a single T cell receptor beta chain. This entry is derived from a study of cytotoxic CD8 clonotypes in ibrutinib-treated CLL. The repertoire was sequenced with immunoSEQ multiplex PCR; TCRdb's copy has only in-frame clones and lacks some. Of some 200,000 clones listed, 70% are singletons. The TCR originated in a human donor with chronic lymphocytic leukemia. Here the sequenced sample was PBMCs, taken after 12 months of ibrutinib treatment.

Here the CDR3 DNA reads TGTGCCAGCAGCTTATCCCTGTCCAGGGGCGACGAGCAGTACTTC. Translating it yields CASSLSLSRGDEQYF. The chain combines TRBV7-6 with TRBJ2-7, with a possible D match to TRBD1 (6 bases). Germline V gene lookup returns CDR1 SGHVS and CDR2 FNYEAQ. CDR3 length: 15 amino acids. Deletions cut 2 bases from V and 5 bases from J, with 16 bases between.